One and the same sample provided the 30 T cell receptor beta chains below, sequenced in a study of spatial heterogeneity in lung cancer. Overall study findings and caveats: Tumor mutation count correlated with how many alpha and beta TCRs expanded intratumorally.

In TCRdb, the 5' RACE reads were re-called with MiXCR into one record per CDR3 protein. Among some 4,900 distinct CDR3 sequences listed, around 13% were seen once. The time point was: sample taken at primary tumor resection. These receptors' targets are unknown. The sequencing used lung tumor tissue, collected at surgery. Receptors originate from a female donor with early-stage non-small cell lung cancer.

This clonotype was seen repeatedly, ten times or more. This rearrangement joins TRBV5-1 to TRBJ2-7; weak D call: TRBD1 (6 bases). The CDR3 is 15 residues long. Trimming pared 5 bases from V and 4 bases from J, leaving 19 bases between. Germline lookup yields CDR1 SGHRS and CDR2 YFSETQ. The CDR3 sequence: CASRQQGKRVYEQYF. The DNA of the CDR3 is TGCGCCAGCAGGCAACAGGGCAAACGGGTTTACGAGCAGTACTTC.

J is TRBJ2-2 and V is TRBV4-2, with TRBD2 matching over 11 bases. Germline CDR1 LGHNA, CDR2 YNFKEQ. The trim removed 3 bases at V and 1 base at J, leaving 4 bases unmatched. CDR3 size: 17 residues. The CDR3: CASSHPSGGLNTGELFF. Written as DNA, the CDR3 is TGTGCCAGCAGCCACCCTAGCGGGGGGCTGAACACCGGGGAGCTGTTTTTT.

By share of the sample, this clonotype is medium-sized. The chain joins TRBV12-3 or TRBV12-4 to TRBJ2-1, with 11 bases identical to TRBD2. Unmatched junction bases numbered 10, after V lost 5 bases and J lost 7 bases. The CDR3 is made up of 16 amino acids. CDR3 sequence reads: CASSQYSGGAWNEQFF. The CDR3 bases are TGTGCCAGCAGTCAATATAGCGGGGGGGCTTGGAATGAGCAGTTCTTC.

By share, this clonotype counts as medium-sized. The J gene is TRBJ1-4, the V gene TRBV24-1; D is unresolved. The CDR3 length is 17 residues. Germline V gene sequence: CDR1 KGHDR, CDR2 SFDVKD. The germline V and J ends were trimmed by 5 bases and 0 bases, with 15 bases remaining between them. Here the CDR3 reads CATSGRPTSATNEKLFF. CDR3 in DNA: TGTGCCACCAGTGGACGGCCAACCTCCGCAACTAATGAAAAACTGTTTTTT.

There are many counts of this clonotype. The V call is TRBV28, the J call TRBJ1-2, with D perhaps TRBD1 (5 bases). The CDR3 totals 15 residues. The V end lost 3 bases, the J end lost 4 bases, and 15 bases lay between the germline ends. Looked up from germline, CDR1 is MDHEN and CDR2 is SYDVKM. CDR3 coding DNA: TGTGCCAGCAGTTTTCGCGACAGACGATTCTATGGCTACACCTTC. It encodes CASSFRDRRFYGYTF.

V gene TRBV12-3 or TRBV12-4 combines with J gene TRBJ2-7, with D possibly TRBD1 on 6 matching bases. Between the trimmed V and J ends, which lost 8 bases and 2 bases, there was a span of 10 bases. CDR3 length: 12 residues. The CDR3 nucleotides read TGTGCCAGCGGGACAAAACCCTACGAGCAGTACTTC. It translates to CASGTKPYEQYF.

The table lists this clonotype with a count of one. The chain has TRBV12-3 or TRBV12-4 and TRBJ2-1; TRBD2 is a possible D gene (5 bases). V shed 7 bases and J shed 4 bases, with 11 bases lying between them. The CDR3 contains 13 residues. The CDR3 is CASTPSGYNEQFF. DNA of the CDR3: TGTGCCAGCACCCCCTCGGGATACAATGAGCAGTTCTTC.

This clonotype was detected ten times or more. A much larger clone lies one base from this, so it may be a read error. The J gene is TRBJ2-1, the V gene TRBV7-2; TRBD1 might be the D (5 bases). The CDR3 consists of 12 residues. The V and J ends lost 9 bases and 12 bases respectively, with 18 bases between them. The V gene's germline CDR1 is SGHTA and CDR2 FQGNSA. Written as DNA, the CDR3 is TGTGCCAGAACCCAAAAGGGGTCGCGGCAGTTCTTC. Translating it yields CARTQKGSRQFF.

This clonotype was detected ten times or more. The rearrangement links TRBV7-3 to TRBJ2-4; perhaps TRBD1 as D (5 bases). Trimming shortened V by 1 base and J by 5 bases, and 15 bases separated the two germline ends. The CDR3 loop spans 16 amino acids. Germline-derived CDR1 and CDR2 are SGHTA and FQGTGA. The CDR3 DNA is TGTGCCAGCAGCTTAAGAGGCCAGGGAATTCAAAACATTCAGTACTTC. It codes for CASSLRGQGIQNIQYF.

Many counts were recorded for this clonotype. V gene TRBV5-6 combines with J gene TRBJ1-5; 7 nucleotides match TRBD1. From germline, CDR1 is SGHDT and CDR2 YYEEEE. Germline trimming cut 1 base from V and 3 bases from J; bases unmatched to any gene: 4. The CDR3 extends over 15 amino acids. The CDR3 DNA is TGTGCCAGCAGCTTGACAGGGGCCGACAATCAGCCCCAGCATTTT. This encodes CASSLTGADNQPQHF.

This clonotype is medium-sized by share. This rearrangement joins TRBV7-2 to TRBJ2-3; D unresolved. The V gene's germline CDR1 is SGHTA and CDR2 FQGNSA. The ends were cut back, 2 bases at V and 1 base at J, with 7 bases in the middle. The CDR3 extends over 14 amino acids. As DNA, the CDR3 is TGTGCCAGCAGCTTACGCTGGGGCACAGATACGCAGTATTTT. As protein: CASSLRWGTDTQYF.

In DNA, the CDR3 is TGTGCCAGCAGCCTCGTCCCGGGACAGGGGGCGACGCAGTATTTT. Translating gives CASSLVPGQGATQYF. The J gene is TRBJ2-3, the V gene TRBV3-1, with 12 nucleotides matching TRBD1. Trimming at V came to 4 bases and at J to 9 bases, leaving 8 bases not matched to a gene. The length of the CDR3 is 15 residues. The germline V gene has CDR1 LGHDT and CDR2 YNNKEL (reference sequence).

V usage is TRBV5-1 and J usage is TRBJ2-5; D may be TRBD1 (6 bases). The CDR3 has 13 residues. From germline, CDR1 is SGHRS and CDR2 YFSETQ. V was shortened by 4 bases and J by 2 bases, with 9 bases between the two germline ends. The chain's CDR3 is CASSARGQETQYF. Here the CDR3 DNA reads TGCGCCAGCAGCGCGAGGGGGCAAGAGACCCAGTACTTC.

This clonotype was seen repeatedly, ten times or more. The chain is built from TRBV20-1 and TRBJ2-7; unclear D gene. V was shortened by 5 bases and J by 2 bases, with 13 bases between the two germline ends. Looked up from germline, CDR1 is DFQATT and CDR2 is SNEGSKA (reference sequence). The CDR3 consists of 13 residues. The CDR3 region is CSAYGYTTYEQYF. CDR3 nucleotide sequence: TGCAGTGCTTATGGGTACACGACCTACGAGCAGTACTTC.

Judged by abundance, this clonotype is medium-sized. The CDR3 loop is CASSQAGRDYGYTF. Written as DNA, the CDR3 is TGTGCCAGCAGCCAAGCGGGGCGAGACTATGGCTACACCTTC. The J gene is TRBJ1-2, the V gene TRBV3-1; D is possibly TRBD1 (5 bases). V was clipped by 1 base and J by 3 bases, with 9 bases between them. The germline gives CDR1 LGHDT, CDR2 YNNKEL (reference sequence). The CDR3 is 14 residues long.

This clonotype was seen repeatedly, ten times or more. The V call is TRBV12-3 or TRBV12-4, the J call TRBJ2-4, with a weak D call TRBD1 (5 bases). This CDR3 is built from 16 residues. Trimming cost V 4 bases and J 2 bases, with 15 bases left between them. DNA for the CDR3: TGTGCCAGCAGTTCCATCTCTAAGGGGTCCAAAAACATTCAGTACTTC. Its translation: CASSSISKGSKNIQYF.

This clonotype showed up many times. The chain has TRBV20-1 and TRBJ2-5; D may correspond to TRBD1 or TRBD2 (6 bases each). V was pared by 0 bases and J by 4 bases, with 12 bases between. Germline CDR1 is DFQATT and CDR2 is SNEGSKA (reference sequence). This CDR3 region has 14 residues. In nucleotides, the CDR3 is TGCAGTGCTAGAGATTTGGGGGGCGGAGAGACCCAGTACTTC. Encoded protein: CSARDLGGGETQYF.

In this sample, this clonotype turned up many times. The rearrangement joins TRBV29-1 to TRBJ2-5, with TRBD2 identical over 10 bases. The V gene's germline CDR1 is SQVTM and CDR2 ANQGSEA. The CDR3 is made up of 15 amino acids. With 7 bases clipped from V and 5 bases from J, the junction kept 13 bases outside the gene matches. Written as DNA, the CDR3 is TGCAGCGCCCCGGCGAGCGGGGGGGCCGGGGAGACCCAGTACTTC. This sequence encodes CSAPASGGAGETQYF. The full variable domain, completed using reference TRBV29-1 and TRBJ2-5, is SAVISQKPSRDICQRGTSLTIQCQVDSQVTMMFWYRQQPGQSLTLIATANQGSEATYESGFVIDKFPISRPNLTFSTLTVSNMSPEDSSIYLCSAPASGGAGETQYFGPGTRLLVL.

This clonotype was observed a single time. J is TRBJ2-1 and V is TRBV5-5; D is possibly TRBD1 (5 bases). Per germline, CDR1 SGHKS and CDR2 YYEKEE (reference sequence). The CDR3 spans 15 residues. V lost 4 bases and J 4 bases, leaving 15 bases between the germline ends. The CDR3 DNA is TGTGCCAGCAGCCAGGGAAACAGTGAATACAATGAGCAGTTCTTC. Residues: CASSQGNSEYNEQFF.

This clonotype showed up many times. The CDR3 reads CASSPFAGTGGANTEAFF. The CDR3 coding sequence is TGTGCCAGCTCACCATTTGCCGGGACAGGGGGGGCGAACACTGAAGCTTTCTTT. The chain joins TRBV18 to TRBJ1-1; 11 nucleotides match TRBD1. This CDR3 contains 18 residues. V lost 2 bases to trimming and J lost 1 base; unmatched junction nucleotides: 9. Germline V gene sequence: CDR1 KGHSH, CDR2 LQKENI.

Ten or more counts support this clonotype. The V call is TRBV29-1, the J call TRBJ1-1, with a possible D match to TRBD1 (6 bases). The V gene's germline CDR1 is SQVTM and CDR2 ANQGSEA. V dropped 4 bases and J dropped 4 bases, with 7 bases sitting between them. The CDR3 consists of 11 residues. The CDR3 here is CSVAGATEAFF. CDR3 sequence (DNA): TGCAGCGTTGCAGGGGCCACTGAAGCTTTCTTT.

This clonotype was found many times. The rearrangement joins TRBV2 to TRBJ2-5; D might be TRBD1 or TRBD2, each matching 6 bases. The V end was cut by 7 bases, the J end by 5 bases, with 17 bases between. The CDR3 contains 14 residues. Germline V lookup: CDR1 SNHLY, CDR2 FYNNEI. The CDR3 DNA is TGTGCCAGCACCCGGGGTGGAGGGGGGGAGACCCAGTACTTC. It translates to CASTRGGGGETQYF. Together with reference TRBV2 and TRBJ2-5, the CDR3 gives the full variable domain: EPEVTQTPSHQVTQMGQEVILRCVPISNHLYFYWYRQILGQKVEFLVSFYNNEISEKSEIFDDQFSVERPDGSNFTLKIRSTKLEDSAMYFCASTRGGGGETQYFGPGTRLLVL.

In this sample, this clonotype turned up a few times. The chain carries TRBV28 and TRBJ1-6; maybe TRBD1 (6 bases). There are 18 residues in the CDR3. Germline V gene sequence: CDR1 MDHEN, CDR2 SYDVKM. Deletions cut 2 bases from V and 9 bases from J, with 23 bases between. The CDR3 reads CASSLLVGAHLKGSPLHF. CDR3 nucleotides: TGTGCCAGCAGTTTACTTGTGGGGGCTCACCTAAAGGGTTCACCCCTCCACTTT.

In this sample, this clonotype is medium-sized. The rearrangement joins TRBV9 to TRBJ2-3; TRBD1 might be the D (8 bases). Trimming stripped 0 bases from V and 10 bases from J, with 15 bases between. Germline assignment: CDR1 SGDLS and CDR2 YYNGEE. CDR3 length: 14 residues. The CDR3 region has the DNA TGTGCCAGCAGCGTAGAGTACAGGGGGGGTGCGCAGTATTTT. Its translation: CASSVEYRGGAQYF. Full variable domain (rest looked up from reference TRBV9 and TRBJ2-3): DSGVTQTPKHLITATGQRVTLRCSPRSGDLSVYWYQQSLDQGLQFLIQYYNGEERAKGNILERFSAQQFPDLHSELNLSSLELGDSALYFCASSVEYRGGAQYFGPGTRLTVL.

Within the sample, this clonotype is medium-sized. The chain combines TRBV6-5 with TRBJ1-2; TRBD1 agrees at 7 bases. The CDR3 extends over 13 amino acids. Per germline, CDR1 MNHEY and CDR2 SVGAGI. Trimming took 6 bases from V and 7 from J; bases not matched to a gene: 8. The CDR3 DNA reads TGTGCCAGCAGACGACAGGGCAGGAGTGGCTACACCTTC. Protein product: CASRRQGRSGYTF.

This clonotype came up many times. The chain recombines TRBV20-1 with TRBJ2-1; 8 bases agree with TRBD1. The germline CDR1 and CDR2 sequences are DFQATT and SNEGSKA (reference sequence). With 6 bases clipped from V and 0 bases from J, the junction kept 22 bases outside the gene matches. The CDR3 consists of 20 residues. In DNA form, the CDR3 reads TGCAGTGCGCAGGGGGATTGGAGACAGGGGCTTTCAAACTCCTACAATGAGCAGTTCTTC. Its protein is CSAQGDWRQGLSNSYNEQFF.

Here the CDR3 reads CATSEHYMQETQYF. In DNA form, the CDR3 reads TGTGCCACCAGTGAACATTACATGCAAGAGACCCAGTACTTC. V usage is TRBV24-1 and J usage is TRBJ2-5; no firm D call. V was pared by 4 bases and J by 2 bases, with 10 bases between. The CDR3 is made up of 14 amino acids. CDR1 KGHDR and CDR2 SFDVKD come from the germline V gene.

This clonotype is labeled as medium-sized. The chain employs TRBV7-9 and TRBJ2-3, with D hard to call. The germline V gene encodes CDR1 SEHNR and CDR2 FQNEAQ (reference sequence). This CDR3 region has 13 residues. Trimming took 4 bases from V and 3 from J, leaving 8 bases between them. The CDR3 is CASSSAGTDTQYF. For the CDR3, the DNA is TGTGCCAGCAGCTCCGCTGGAACAGATACGCAGTATTTT. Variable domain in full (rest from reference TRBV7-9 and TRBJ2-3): DTGVSQNPRHKITKRGQNVTFRCDPISEHNRLYWYRQTLGQGPEFLTYFQNEAQLEKSRLLSDRFSAERPKGSFSTLEIQRTEQGDSAMYLCASSSAGTDTQYFGPGTRLTVL.

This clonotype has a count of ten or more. CDR3 nucleotides: TGTGCCAGCAGTCTAGGAGGTGCCGTTAATGAGCAGTTCTTC. The encoded protein is CASSLGGAVNEQFF. The chain carries TRBV7-3 and TRBJ2-1, with D tentatively TRBD2 (5 bases). Deletions cut 6 bases from V and 7 bases from J, with 16 bases between. Germline V lookup: CDR1 SGHTA, CDR2 FQGTGA. This CDR3 spans 14 amino acids.

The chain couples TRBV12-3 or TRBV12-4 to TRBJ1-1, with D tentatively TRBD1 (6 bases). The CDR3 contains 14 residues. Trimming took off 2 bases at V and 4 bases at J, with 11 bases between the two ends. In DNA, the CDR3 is TGTGCCAGCAGTTTACAGGGGAGCGGCACTGAAGCTTTCTTT. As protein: CASSLQGSGTEAFF.